This is a list of T cell receptor beta chains from one sample in a study of shared clonotypes between healthy human individuals. The method was immunoSEQ multiplex PCR; TCRdb's version includes in-frame clones alone and lacks a portion of them. The sample holds approximately 340,000 clones, about 70% seen once. The material sequenced was memory CD4+ T cells sorted from blood. These receptors were obtained from a young man in good health. Each CDR3 is given with its conserved first and last residue.

V gene,J gene,CDR3 protein
TRBV2,TRBJ1-4,CASSDRDREKLFF
TRBV18,TRBJ2-5,CASSPDEETQYF
TRBV2,TRBJ2-2,CASRPLGIGLAGGPGELFF
TRBV7-2,TRBJ1-5,CASSRTSTGRYSNQPQHF
TRBV9,TRBJ2-3,CASSAMTGNTDTQYF
TRBV29-1,TRBJ1-1,CSVTGWDTEAFF
TRBV28,TRBJ2-1,CASSFPTSYNEQFF
TRBV6-5,TRBJ2-7,CASSAGLAGYEQYF
TRBV10-3,TRBJ2-7,CAISRTSGPYEQYF
TRBV5-1,TRBJ2-2,CASSLQPGQGPNGELFF
TRBV9,TRBJ1-3,CASSVATEGNTIYF
TRBV28,TRBJ1-5,CASSLLFGTVNQPQHF
TRBV19,TRBJ2-7,CASSRRTGVPEQYF
TRBV29-1,TRBJ2-3,CSVAGQGTDTQYF
TRBV5-5,TRBJ2-7,CASSRGGAGAFYEQYF
TRBV19,TRBJ2-3,CASSRPTDTQYF
TRBV4-1,TRBJ2-1,CASSQDILINEQFF
TRBV11-2,TRBJ2-1,CASSRLSLPNEQFF
TRBV19,TRBJ2-2,CASKETGGSNTGELFF
TRBV5-4,TRBJ1-1,CASSLTGGAENTEAFF
TRBV7-7,TRBJ2-2,CASKVGLGNTGELFF
TRBV18,TRBJ1-2,CASSPFRQRMGYTF
TRBV6-1,TRBJ2-2,CASRAPGGRGELFF
TRBV10-3,TRBJ1-4,CAISPDRNEKLFF
TRBV12-5,TRBJ2-7,CASGLDSGLPFYEQYF
TRBV2,TRBJ2-5,CASSFQETQYF
TRBV5-1,TRBJ2-3,CASSLEEGTDTQYF
TRBV9,TRBJ2-2,CASSVGLGTGGTGELFF
TRBV9,TRBJ2-1,CASSVTGGSDEQFF
TRBV28,TRBJ2-1,CASQAREQFF
TRBV2,TRBJ2-1,CASSARSGRWNNEQFF
TRBV19,TRBJ2-2,CASSTRLADTGELFF
TRBV11-3,TRBJ1-1,CASSVGDFGEAFF
TRBV7-7,TRBJ2-3,CASSQQGLSTDTQYF
TRBV2,TRBJ2-3,CASSERQGALDTQYF
TRBV19,TRBJ2-1,CASSWGRPDNEQFF